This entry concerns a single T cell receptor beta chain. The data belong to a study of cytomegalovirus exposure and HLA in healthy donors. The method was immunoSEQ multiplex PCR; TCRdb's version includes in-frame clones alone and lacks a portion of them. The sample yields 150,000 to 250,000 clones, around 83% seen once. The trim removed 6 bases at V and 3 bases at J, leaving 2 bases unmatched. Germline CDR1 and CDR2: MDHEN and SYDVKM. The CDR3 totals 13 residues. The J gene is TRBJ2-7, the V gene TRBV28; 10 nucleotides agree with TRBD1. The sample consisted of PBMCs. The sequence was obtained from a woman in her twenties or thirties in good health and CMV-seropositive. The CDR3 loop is CASRRTGGYEQYF. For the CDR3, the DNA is TGTGCCAGCAGGAGGACAGGGGGCTACGAGCAGTACTTC.